The present T cell receptor (beta chain) was sequenced within a study of blood T cell repertoires in COVID-19 (dated by TCRdb to the early 2020s). In the study overall: Collaborator samples came from the United States, Italy and Spain and covered acute and convalescent phases of COVID-19. HLA class I and class II types, where available, came from metadata supplied by the sample provider rather than from assay-based typing. Nearly every sample came with metadata listing a de-identified subject ID, COVID-19 status, age in years and sex. The samples were drawn from the first 160 participants of the ongoing ImmuneRACE study and from over a thousand subjects provided by 6 global collaborators. The dataset comprised deeply sampled blood TCRbeta repertoires from subjects exposed to, actively infected with, or recovered from COVID-19. A freely available public database, intended as a resource for researchers studying the immune response to SARS-CoV-2, is where the repertoires were released. The prospective study material was composed of cDNA or gDNA derived from T cells, B-cell-depleted T cells, or PBMCs. What the work shows at the level of the full study, not this receptor alone: How much clinical and demographic metadata was included differed by source and by participant, and the metadata was provided uncurated.

The immunoSEQ Assay, a bias-controlled multiplex PCR, was used to amplify TCRbeta CDR3 regions from genomic DNA. The study's processing was this. Within the assay, amplification of reference gene primers was used to estimate how many nucleated cells each sample contained. To quantify the absolute abundance of each unique TCRbeta CDR3 rearrangement, sequence reads were collapsed and filtered. For each sample, productive Simpson clonality was calculated as the square root of Simpson's diversity index over productive rearrangements. TCRdb stores this immuneACCESS table with in-frame sequences only. Part of the clones is absent; in the studies checked, under half of the shortfall reflects unresolved V genes, and no reason is known for the rest. That table gives V, J and clone size, and the DNA gave D and trimming. For this sample there are about 280,000 clones; 85% appear just once. About 2.5% of the sample belongs to the ten largest clones.

From V the trimming removes 5 bases and from J it removes 4 bases, while the gene matches leave 7 bases of the junction unaccounted for. The CDR3 sequence holds 15 residues, the cysteine and phenylalanine included. Only the CDR3 portion is preserved as DNA: 45 bases, with reading frame beginning at the first base. The germline V gene encodes CDR1 MNHEY and CDR2 SVGAGI. Participants in the prospective study were aged roughly 18 to 100 years, lived in approximately 26 United States geographic areas, and enrolled through a virtual design. To assign participants to cohorts, the prospective study relied on clinical history that participants themselves reported in a screening survey and a study questionnaire. ImmuneRACE Cohort 3 recovered participants were defined by two consecutive negative NP/OP PCR tests, healthcare professional clearance, or symptom resolution. Mobile phlebotomists in the prospective study collected whole blood, serum and a nasopharyngeal or oropharyngeal swab from every participant. Additional blood draws and questionnaires over an approximately 2-month period could optionally be provided by prospective study participants. Before DNA extraction, prospective study blood samples were shipped either frozen or at room temperature.

Note on this clone: The antigen this receptor binds is unknown. No base quality values were provided; no much bigger clone lies one nucleotide off.

Material: PBMCs or T cells enriched from blood (not recorded which). The sequence is built from TRBV6-5 and TRBJ2-5, and TRBD1 matches 10 of the central bases. The TCR was taken from a woman between 50 and 59 years old who had recovered from COVID-19. The CDR3 reads CASSRDRGLGETQYF. The nucleotides read TGTGCCAGCAGTCGGGACAGGGGTTTGGGAGAGACCCAGTACTTC.